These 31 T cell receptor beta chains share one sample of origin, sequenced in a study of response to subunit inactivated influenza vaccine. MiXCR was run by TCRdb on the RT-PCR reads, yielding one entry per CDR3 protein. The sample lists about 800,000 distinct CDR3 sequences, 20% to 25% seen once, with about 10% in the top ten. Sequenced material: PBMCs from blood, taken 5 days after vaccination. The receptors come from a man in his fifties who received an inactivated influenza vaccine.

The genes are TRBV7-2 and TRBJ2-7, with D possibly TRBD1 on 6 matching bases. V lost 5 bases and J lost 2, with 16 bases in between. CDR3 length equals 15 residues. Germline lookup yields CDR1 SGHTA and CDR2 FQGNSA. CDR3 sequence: CASSLRQVVAYEQYF. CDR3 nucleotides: TGTGCCAGCAGCCTCCGACAGGTGGTCGCCTACGAGCAGTACTTC.

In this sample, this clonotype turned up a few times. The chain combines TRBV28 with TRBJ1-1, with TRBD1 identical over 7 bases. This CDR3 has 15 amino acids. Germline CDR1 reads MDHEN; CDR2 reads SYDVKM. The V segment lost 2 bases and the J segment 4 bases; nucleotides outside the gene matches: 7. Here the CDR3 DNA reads TGTGCCAGCAGTTTAGGGGGTAACAGGGGCACTGAAGCTTTCTTT. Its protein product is CASSLGGNRGTEAFF.

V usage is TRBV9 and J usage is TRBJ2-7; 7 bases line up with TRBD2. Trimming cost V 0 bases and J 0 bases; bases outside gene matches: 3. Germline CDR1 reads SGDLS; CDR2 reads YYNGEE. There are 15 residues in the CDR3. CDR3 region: CASSVASGVSYEQYF. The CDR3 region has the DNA TGTGCCAGCAGCGTAGCTAGCGGTGTCTCCTACGAGCAGTACTTC.

The CDR3 nucleotides are TGTGCCAGCACCCCCGGAGGGCCTGGCAATCAGCCCCAGCATTTT. Translation: CASTPGGPGNQPQHF. The chain combines TRBV12-3 or TRBV12-4 with TRBJ1-5; D gene unclear. This CDR3 spans 15 amino acids. The V and J ends lost 7 bases and 2 bases respectively, with 15 bases between them.

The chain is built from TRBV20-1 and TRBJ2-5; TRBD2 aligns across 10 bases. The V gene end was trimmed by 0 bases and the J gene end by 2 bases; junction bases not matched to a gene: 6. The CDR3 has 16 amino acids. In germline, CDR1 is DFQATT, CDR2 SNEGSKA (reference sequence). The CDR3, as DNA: TGCAGTGCTAGAGAAGCGGGAGGGCGGCCACAAGAGACCCAGTACTTC. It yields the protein CSAREAGGRPQETQYF.

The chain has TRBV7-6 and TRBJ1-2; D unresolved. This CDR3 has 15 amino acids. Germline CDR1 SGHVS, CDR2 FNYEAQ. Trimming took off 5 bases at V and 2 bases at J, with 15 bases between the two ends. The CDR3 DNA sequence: TGTGCCAGCAGCAAAGGGAGCCACCTCAACTATGGCTACACCTTC. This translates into CASSKGSHLNYGYTF.

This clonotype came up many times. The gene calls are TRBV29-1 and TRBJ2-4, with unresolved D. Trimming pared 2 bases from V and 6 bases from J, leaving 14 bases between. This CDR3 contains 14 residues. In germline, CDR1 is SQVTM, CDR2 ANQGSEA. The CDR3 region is CSVEIRERRNIQYF. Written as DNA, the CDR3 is TGCAGCGTTGAAATAAGGGAACGGAGAAACATTCAGTACTTC.

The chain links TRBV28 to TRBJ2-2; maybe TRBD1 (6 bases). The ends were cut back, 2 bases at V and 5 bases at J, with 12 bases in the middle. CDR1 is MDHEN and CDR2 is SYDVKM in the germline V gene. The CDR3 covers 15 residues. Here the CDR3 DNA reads TGTGCCAGCAGTTTAGGGCCAGGGGAAACCGGGGAGCTGTTTTTT. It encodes CASSLGPGETGELFF.

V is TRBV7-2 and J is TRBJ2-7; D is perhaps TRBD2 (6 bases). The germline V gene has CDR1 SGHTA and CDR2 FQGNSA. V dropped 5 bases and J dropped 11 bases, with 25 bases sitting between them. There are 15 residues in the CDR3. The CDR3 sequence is CASSPPGLATPGEYF. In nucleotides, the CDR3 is TGTGCCAGCAGCCCCCCCGGGCTAGCGACCCCCGGGGAGTACTTC.

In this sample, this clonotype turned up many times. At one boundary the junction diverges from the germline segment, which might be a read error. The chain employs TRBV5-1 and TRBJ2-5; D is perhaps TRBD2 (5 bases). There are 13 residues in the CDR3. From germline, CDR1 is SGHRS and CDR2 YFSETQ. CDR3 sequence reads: CASSRGPQETQYF. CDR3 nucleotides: TGTGCCAGCAGCAGAGGGCCCCAAGAGACCCAGTACTTC.

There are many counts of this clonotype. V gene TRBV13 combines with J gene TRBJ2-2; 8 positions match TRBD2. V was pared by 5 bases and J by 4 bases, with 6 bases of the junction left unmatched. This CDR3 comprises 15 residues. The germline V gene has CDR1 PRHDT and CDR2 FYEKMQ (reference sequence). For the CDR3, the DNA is TGTGCCAGCAGCCTTAGCGGGACCACCACCGGGGAGCTGTTTTTT. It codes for CASSLSGTTTGELFF.

CDR3 in DNA: TGCGCCAGCAGCTTGGTCTCGGTCCCCTACGAGCAGTACTTC. It translates to CASSLVSVPYEQYF. This rearrangement joins TRBV5-1 to TRBJ2-7; D uncertain. Deletions cut 0 bases from V and 2 bases from J, with 9 bases between. Germline CDR1 reads SGHRS; CDR2 reads YFSETQ. CDR3 length: 14 residues.

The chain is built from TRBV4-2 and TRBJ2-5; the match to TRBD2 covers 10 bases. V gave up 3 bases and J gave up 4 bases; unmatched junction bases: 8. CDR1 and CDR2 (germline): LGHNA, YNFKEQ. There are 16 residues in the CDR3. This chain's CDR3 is CASSQRSSGSLETQYF. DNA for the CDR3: TGTGCCAGCAGCCAGAGGTCTAGCGGGAGTTTAGAGACCCAGTACTTC.

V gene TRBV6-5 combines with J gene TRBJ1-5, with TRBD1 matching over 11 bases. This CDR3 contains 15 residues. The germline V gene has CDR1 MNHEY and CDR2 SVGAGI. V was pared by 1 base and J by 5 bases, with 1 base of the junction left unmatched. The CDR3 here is CASSYWGQGDQPQHF. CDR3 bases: TGTGCCAGCAGTTACTGGGGACAGGGGGATCAGCCCCAGCATTTT.

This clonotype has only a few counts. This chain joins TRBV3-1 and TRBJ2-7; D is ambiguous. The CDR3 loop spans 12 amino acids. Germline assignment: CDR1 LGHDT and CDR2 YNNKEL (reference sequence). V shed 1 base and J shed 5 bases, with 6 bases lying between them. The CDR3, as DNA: TGTGCCAGCAGCCAAGCTTTGAACGAGCAGTACTTC. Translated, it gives CASSQALNEQYF.

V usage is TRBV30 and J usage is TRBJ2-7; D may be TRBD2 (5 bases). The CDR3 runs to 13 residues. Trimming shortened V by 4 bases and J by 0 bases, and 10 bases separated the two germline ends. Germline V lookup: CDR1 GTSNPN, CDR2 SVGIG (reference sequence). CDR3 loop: CAWKSGSSYEQYF. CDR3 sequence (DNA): TGTGCCTGGAAATCGGGAAGCTCCTACGAGCAGTACTTC.

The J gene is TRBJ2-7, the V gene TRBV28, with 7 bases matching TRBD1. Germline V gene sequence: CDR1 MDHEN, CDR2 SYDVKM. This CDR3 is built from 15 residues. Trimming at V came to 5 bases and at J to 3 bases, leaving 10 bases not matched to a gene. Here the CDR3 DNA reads TGTGCCAGCAGTACCCCAACCGGGACAGTCTACGAGCAGTACTTC. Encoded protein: CASSTPTGTVYEQYF. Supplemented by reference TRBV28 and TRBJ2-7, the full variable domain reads DVKVTQSSRYLVKRTGEKVFLECVQDMDHENMFWYRQDPGLGLRLIYFSYDVKMKEKGDIPEGYSVSREKKERFSLILESASTNQTSMYLCASSTPTGTVYEQYFGPGTRLTVT.

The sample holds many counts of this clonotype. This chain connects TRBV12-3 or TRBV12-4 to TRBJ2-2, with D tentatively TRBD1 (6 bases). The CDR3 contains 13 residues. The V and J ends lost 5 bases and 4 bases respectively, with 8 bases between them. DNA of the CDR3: TGTGCCAGCAGTCGGACAGTCACCGGGGAGCTGTTTTTT. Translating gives CASSRTVTGELFF.

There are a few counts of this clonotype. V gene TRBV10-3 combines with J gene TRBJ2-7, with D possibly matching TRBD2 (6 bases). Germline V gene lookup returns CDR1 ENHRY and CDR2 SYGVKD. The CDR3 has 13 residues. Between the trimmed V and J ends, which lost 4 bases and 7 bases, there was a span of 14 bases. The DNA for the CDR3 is TGTGCCATCAGTGTATCTAGCCGGGGGGAGCAGTACTTC. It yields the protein CAISVSSRGEQYF.

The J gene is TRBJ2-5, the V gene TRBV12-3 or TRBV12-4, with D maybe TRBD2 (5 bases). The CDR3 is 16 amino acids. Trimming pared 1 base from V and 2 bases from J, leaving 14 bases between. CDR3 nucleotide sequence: TGTGCCAGCAGTTTAGGTCCAGCGGCCCTACAAGAGACCCAGTACTTC. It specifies CASSLGPAALQETQYF.

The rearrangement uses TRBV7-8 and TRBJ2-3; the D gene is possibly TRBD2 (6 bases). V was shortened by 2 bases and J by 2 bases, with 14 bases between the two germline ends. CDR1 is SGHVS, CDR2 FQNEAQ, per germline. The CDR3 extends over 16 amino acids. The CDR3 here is CASSLQYGGITDTQYF. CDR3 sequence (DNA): TGTGCCAGCAGCTTACAATACGGGGGTATCACAGATACGCAGTATTTT.

CDR3 sequence (DNA): TGTGCCAGCAGCCAAGCCCAGCGGATGTCCTACAATGAGCAGTTCTTC. Translating gives CASSQAQRMSYNEQFF. V is TRBV3-1 and J is TRBJ2-1; maybe TRBD2 (5 bases). This CDR3 is 16 amino acids long. Germline CDR1 LGHDT, CDR2 YNNKEL (reference sequence). Between the trimmed V and J ends, which lost 1 base and 1 base, there was a span of 11 bases.

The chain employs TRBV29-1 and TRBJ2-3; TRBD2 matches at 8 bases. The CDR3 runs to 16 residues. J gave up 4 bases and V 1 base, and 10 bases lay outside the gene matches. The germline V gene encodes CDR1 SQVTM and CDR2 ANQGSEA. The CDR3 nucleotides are TGCAGCGTTGAAGGATGGAGCGGGAGTATGGCAGATACGCAGTATTTT. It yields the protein CSVEGWSGSMADTQYF.

The CDR3 here is CASSQLQETQYF. The CDR3 DNA is TGTGCCAGCAGCCAGTTACAAGAGACCCAGTACTTC. The V call is TRBV3-1, the J call TRBJ2-5; D gene ambiguous. CDR3 size: 12 residues. Germline assignment: CDR1 LGHDT and CDR2 YNNKEL (reference sequence). V lost 3 bases and J lost 2, with 4 bases in between.

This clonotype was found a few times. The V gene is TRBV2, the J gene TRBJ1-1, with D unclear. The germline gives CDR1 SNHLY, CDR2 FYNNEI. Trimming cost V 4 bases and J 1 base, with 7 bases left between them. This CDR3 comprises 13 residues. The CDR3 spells CASSAVGNTEAFF. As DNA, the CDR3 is TGTGCCAGCAGTGCCGTGGGGAACACTGAAGCTTTCTTT.

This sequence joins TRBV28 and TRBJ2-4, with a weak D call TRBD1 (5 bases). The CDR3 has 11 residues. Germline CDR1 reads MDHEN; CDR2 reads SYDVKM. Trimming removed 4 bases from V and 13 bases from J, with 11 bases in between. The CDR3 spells CASSSDISQYF. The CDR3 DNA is TGTGCCAGCAGTTCGGACATATCCCAGTACTTC.

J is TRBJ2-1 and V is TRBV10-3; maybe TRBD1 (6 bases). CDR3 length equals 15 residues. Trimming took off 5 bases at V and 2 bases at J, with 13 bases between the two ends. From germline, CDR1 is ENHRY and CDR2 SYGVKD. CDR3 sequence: CAISPTGRAYNEQFF. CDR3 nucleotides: TGTGCCATCAGTCCGACAGGACGAGCCTACAATGAGCAGTTCTTC.

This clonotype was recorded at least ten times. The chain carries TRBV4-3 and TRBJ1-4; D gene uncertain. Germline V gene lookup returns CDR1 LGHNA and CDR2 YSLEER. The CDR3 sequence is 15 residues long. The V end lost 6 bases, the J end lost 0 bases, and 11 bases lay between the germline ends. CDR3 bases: TGCGCCAGCAGTCAGGAACATGCAACTAATGAAAAACTGTTTTTT. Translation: CASSQEHATNEKLFF.

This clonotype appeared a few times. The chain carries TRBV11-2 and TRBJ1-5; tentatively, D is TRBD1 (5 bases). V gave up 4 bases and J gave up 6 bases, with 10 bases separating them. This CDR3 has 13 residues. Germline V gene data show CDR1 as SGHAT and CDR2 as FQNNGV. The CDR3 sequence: CASSSGGRQPQHF. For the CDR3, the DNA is TGTGCCAGCAGCTCCGGGGGTCGTCAGCCCCAGCATTTT.

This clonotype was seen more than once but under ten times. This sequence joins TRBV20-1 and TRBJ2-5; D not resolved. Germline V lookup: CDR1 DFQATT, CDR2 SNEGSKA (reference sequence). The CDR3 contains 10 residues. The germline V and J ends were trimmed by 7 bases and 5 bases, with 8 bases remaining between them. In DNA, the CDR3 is TGCAGTGTAACGCGGGAGACCCAGTACTTC. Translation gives CSVTRETQYF.

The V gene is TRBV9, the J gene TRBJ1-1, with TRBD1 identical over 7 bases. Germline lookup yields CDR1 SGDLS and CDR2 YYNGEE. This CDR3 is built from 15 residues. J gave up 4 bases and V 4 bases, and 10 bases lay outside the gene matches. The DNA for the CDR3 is TGTGCCAGCAGCTTACAGGGGACTATGGGCACTGAAGCTTTCTTT. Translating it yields CASSLQGTMGTEAFF.